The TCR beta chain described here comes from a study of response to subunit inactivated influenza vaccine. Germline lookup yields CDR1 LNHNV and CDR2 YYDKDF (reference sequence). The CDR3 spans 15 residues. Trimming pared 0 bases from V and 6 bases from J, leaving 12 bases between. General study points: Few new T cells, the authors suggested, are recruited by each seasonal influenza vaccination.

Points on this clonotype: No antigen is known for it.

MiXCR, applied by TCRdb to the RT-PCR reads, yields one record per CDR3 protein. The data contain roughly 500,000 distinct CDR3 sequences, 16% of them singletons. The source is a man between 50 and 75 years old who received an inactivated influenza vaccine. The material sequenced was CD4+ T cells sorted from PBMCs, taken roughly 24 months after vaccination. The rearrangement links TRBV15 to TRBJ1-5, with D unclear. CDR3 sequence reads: CATSRDRGIRQPQHF. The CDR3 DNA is TGTGCCACCAGCAGAGATCGGGGAATTCGTCAGCCCCAGCATTTT. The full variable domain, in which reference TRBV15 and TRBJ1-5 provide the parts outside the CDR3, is DAMVIQNPRYQVTQFGKPVTLSCSQTLNHNVMYWYQQKSSQAPKLLFHYYDKDFNNEADTPDNFQSRRPNTSFCFLDIRSPGLGDTAMYLCATSRDRGIRQPQHFGDGTRLSIL.